The present entry profiles one TCR beta chain with its context. Its antigen is currently unknown. The sample is drawn from a study of monozygotic twins with inflammatory bowel disease. Broader study findings: The authors note that differing immunosuppressive treatments may have added variability to patient repertoires. Healthy twins shared more clonotypes with others than IBD patients, most markedly active ones.

The germline gives CDR1 MNHEY, CDR2 SMNVEV (reference sequence). This CDR3 is 15 amino acids long. Per donor there was one draw, yielding a blood sample of approximately 2.5 ml. For both chains, the TCRalpha and TCRbeta cDNA went through two nested PCRs of around 15 and 9 cycles. After re-calling the 5' RACE reads, TCRdb lists one entry per CDR3 protein, DNA absent. The sample has about 450,000 distinct CDR3 sequences; the top ten hold roughly 2.3%. The chain employs TRBV27 and TRBJ2-1; TCRdb calls TRBD2, which cannot be checked without DNA. Sample: blood. The TCR originated in a human donor with ulcerative colitis or Crohn's disease, or a healthy co-twin of an affected twin (not recorded which). The CDR3 protein is CASSYSGVAGVEQFF.